This T cell receptor (beta chain) was captured in a study of cytomegalovirus exposure and HLA in healthy donors. The table lists this clone with a count of one. This CDR3 is 13 amino acids long. CDR1 is SEHNR, CDR2 FQNEAQ, per germline (reference sequence). The V end lost 5 bases, the J end lost 7 bases, and 12 bases lay between the germline ends. Use of 60 Vbeta and 13 Jbeta primers characterized the PCR. The data were produced by immunoSEQ multiplex PCR, yet TCRdb's version contains in-frame clones alone and is incomplete. The sample lists under 200,000 clones, 79% occurring once. Sample: PBMCs. The chain combines TRBV7-9 with TRBJ2-1; unclear D gene. The source is a woman in her forties in good health and CMV-seronegative. Here the CDR3 reads CASSPQNYNEQFF. CDR3 bases: TGTGCCAGCAGCCCACAGAATTATAATGAGCAGTTCTTC.